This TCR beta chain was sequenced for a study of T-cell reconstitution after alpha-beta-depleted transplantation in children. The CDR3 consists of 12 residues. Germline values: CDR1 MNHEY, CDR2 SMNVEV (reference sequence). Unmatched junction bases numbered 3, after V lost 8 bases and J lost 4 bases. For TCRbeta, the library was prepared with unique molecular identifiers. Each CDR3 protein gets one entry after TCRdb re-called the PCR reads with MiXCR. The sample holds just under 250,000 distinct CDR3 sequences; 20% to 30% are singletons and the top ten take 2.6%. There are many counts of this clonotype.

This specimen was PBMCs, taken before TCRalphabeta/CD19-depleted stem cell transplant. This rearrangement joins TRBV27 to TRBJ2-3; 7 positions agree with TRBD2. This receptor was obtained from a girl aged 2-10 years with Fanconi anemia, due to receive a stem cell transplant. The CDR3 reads CASGLGPDTQYF. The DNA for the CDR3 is TGTGCCAGCGGACTAGGTCCAGATACGCAGTATTTT.